The 25 T cell receptor beta chains below all came from one sample that was sequenced in a study of cytomegalovirus exposure and HLA in healthy donors. The PCR had 60 Vbeta and 13 Jbeta primers. Libraries were prepared by immunoSEQ multiplex PCR; TCRdb keeps only in-frame clonotypes and omits some of them. This sample's table has 150,000 to 200,000 clones. Sequences were obtained from PBMCs. The receptors derive from a young woman in good health and CMV-seropositive.

The V and J genes are TRBV6-5 and TRBJ1-5; 7 bases match TRBD1. CDR3 size: 13 residues. Trimming took 8 bases from V and 0 from J; bases not matched to a gene: 1. Germline CDR1 is MNHEY and CDR2 is SVGAGI. The DNA of the CDR3 is TGTGCCAGCGGGACAGTTAGCAATCAGCCCCAGCATTTT. This sequence encodes CASGTVSNQPQHF.

The chain has TRBV4-1 and TRBJ1-4; TRBD1 might be the D (6 bases). The CDR3 covers 14 residues. Trimming pared 4 bases from V and 8 bases from J, leaving 14 bases between. CDR1 is MGHRA and CDR2 is YSYEKL in the germline V gene. The CDR3, as DNA: TGCGCCAGCAGCCGGCCTGGCACAGGGGAAAAACTGTTTTTT. As protein: CASSRPGTGEKLFF.

The V gene is TRBV6-1, the J gene TRBJ1-4; unclear D gene. CDR3 length equals 15 residues. Germline V gene data show CDR1 as MNHNS and CDR2 as SASEGT. Trimming shortened V by 5 bases and J by 8 bases, and 18 bases separated the two germline ends. The DNA of the CDR3 is TGTGCCAGCAGTCCACCAGTGGGGAGCTTGGAAAAACTGTTTTTT. This encodes CASSPPVGSLEKLFF.

The chain couples TRBV19 to TRBJ2-1, with a tentative D call TRBD1 (6 bases). This CDR3 has 13 amino acids. Trimming removed 3 bases at V and 6 bases at J, with 9 bases between. Germline CDR1 and CDR2: LNHDA and SQIVND (reference sequence). The DNA of the CDR3 is TGTGCCAGTAGTATCACAGGGATCAATGAGCAGTTCTTC. Amino acid sequence: CASSITGINEQFF.

As regards this clone: One end of the junction is discordant with germline, which a read error may explain. The chain joins TRBV11-2 to TRBJ2-1, with 8 bases that match TRBD2. This CDR3 contains 12 residues. Germline CDR1 reads SGHAT; CDR2 reads FQNNGV. CDR3 in amino acids: CASSLVAGPPVF. CDR3 bases: TGTGCCAGCAGCTTAGTAGCGGGACCCCCGGTCTTC.

The genes are TRBV5-1 and TRBJ2-6; D remains unclear. The CDR3 contains 15 residues. The V gene's germline CDR1 is SGHRS and CDR2 YFSETQ. With 0 bases removed from V and 3 bases from J, the gap between germline ends came to 7 bases. The CDR3 coding sequence is TGCGCCAGCAGCTTGGGGGCGAGTGGGGCCAACGTCCTGACTTTC. Encoded protein: CASSLGASGANVLTF.

The chain recombines TRBV10-2 with TRBJ1-6, with 8 bases aligning to TRBD1. This CDR3 has 14 residues. V gave up 8 bases and J gave up 8 bases; unmatched junction bases: 8. CDR1 WSHSY and CDR2 SAAADI come from the germline V gene. The CDR3 spells CASAPRTGYSPLHF. In nucleotides, the CDR3 is TGCGCCAGCGCTCCAAGGACAGGGTATTCACCCCTCCACTTT.

The chain recombines TRBV5-1 with TRBJ1-5; the match to TRBD1 covers 7 bases. Germline values: CDR1 SGHRS, CDR2 YFSETQ. V trimming: 6 bases; J trimming: 6 bases; junction bases outside the gene matches: 21. CDR3 size: 18 residues. As DNA, the CDR3 is TGCGCCAGCACCCTCCCGGGACAGACCCGGCTAGGTAGTCAGCCCCAGCATTTT. Translation gives CASTLPGQTRLGSQPQHF.

This rearrangement joins TRBV2 to TRBJ1-2, with 11 bases that match TRBD1. This CDR3 spans 14 amino acids. Germline V gene lookup returns CDR1 SNHLY and CDR2 FYNNEI. V was pared by 6 bases and J by 4 bases, with 4 bases of the junction left unmatched. The CDR3 region has the DNA TGTGCCAGCAGCGGACAGGGGGCGGTCTATGGCTACACCTTC. Its translation: CASSGQGAVYGYTF.

The V and J genes are TRBV7-8 and TRBJ2-7; 15 nucleotides match TRBD2. J was trimmed by 2 bases and V by 5 bases; bases with no gene match: 13. The V gene's germline CDR1 is SGHVS and CDR2 FQNEAQ. The CDR3 is 19 residues long. CDR3 protein: CASSTPTGLAGGRPYEQYF. The DNA for the CDR3 is TGTGCCAGCAGCACCCCTACGGGACTAGCGGGAGGACGCCCCTACGAGCAGTACTTC.

This chain uses TRBV18 with TRBJ1-1; no reliable D call. The V end lost 5 bases, the J end lost 1 base, and 11 bases lay between the germline ends. This CDR3 has 14 amino acids. Germline V lookup: CDR1 KGHSH, CDR2 LQKENI. The CDR3 nucleotides read TGTGCCAGCTCATTACAGACACAGAACACTGAAGCTTTCTTT. Its translation: CASSLQTQNTEAFF.

The V gene is TRBV27, the J gene TRBJ2-7, with unresolved D. Germline assignment: CDR1 MNHEY and CDR2 SMNVEV (reference sequence). Trimming removed 5 bases at V and 6 bases at J, with 11 bases between. The CDR3 has 12 residues. The CDR3 region is CASSALEAEQYF. The DNA for the CDR3 is TGTGCCAGCAGTGCCCTAGAGGCCGAGCAGTACTTC.

The chain is built from TRBV19 and TRBJ1-2, with TRBD1 identical over 11 bases. CDR1 and CDR2 (germline): LNHDA, SQIVND (reference sequence). The CDR3 totals 15 residues. V trimming: 4 bases; J trimming: 5 bases; junction bases outside the gene matches: 6. The CDR3 DNA reads as TGTGCCAGTAGTACTCCCGGACAGGGGGCATATGGCTACACCTTC. Amino acid sequence: CASSTPGQGAYGYTF.

V is TRBV25-1 and J is TRBJ2-7, with 8 bases that match TRBD1. This CDR3 has 14 amino acids. The J segment lost 3 bases and the V segment lost 6 bases, leaving 7 bases of the junction unmatched. The germline V gene has CDR1 MGHDK and CDR2 SYGVNS. CDR3 sequence: CASRPTGQDYEQYF. The CDR3 DNA reads TGTGCCAGCAGACCCACGGGACAGGACTACGAGCAGTACTTC.

This rearrangement joins TRBV5-1 to TRBJ2-2, with 7 bases lining up with TRBD1. Germline-derived CDR1 and CDR2 are SGHRS and YFSETQ. V was pared by 3 bases and J by 3 bases, with 2 bases of the junction left unmatched. This CDR3 has 14 amino acids. The CDR3 sequence is CASSWDSDTGELFF. In DNA form, the CDR3 reads TGCGCCAGCAGCTGGGACAGCGACACCGGGGAGCTGTTTTTT. The variable domain in full, with the rest retrieved from reference TRBV5-1 and TRBJ2-2, is KAGVTQTPRYLIKTRGQQVTLSCSPISGHRSVSWYQQTPGQGLQFLFEYFSETQRNKGNFPGRFSGRQFSNSRSEMNVSTLELGDSALYLCASSWDSDTGELFFGEGSRLTVL.

The chain carries TRBV11-3 and TRBJ2-3; D possibly corresponds to TRBD2 (6 bases). The CDR3 has 19 residues. Deletions cut 2 bases from V and 3 bases from J, with 24 bases between. Germline lookup yields CDR1 SGHNT and CDR2 YENEEA. CDR3 amino acids: CASSLIRGYLAGETDTQYF. CDR3 sequence (DNA): TGTGCCAGCAGCTTAATTCGGGGGTATTTGGCGGGCGAGACAGATACGCAGTATTTT.

V is TRBV13 and J is TRBJ1-2, with a tentative D call TRBD1 (5 bases). The ends were cut back, 10 bases at V and 2 bases at J, with 23 bases in the middle. There are 16 residues in the CDR3. Germline CDR1 and CDR2: PRHDT and FYEKMQ (reference sequence). This CDR3 reads CATAEWGQGTNYGYTF. Here the CDR3 DNA reads TGTGCCACAGCTGAGTGGGGCCAGGGAACGAACTATGGCTACACCTTC.

V gene TRBV2 combines with J gene TRBJ2-1, with 10 positions matching TRBD1. Germline V lookup: CDR1 SNHLY, CDR2 FYNNEI. Losses at the gene ends were 7 bases for V and 3 bases for J; bases not matched to a gene: 3. The CDR3 runs 14 residues. The chain's CDR3 is CASTRDRGYNEQFF. CDR3 DNA: TGTGCCAGCACCAGGGACAGGGGCTACAATGAGCAGTTCTTC.

The V and J genes are TRBV14 and TRBJ2-5; 7 bases map to TRBD2. The CDR3 is 15 residues long. Unmatched junction bases numbered 6, after V lost 5 bases and J lost 0 bases. The germline V gene has CDR1 SGHDN and CDR2 FVKESK. The CDR3: CASSKRDLYQETQYF. The CDR3 coding sequence is TGTGCCAGCAGCAAGCGGGACCTGTACCAAGAGACCCAGTACTTC.

The chain has TRBV5-6 and TRBJ1-3; D is undetermined. V was clipped by 4 bases and J by 0 bases, with 8 bases between them. The CDR3 is made up of 14 amino acids. Germline V gene data show CDR1 as SGHDT and CDR2 as YYEEEE. The CDR3 spells CASSGSYSGNTIYF. The CDR3 DNA sequence: TGTGCCAGCAGCGGGAGTTACTCTGGAAACACCATATATTTT.

The rearrangement joins TRBV5-5 to TRBJ1-2; 10 bases map to TRBD1. The CDR3 is made up of 15 amino acids. Germline CDR1 and CDR2: SGHKS and YYEKEE (reference sequence). After removal of 4 bases from V and 4 bases from J, the junction contained 7 bases not matched to a gene. The CDR3 coding sequence is TGTGCCAGCAGCCCGGGACAGGGGCTACCCTATGGCTACACCTTC. The encoded protein is CASSPGQGLPYGYTF.

The chain couples TRBV6-1 to TRBJ1-3; a weak D match, TRBD1 (6 bases). The germline gives CDR1 MNHNS, CDR2 SASEGT. The CDR3 spans 16 residues. V dropped 2 bases and J dropped 2 bases, with 13 bases sitting between them. The chain's CDR3 is CASSEHRAPTGNTIYF. The CDR3 DNA follows: TGTGCCAGCAGTGAACACAGGGCGCCTACTGGAAACACCATATATTTT.

The chain's CDR3 is CASSQVLGTGLQETQYF. The CDR3 DNA sequence: TGTGCCAGCAGCCAAGTATTGGGGACAGGGCTCCAAGAGACCCAGTACTTC. The V call is TRBV4-2, the J call TRBJ2-5; 9 bases align to TRBD1. CDR3 size: 17 residues. CDR1 is LGHNA, CDR2 YNFKEQ, per germline. Trimming at V came to 1 base and at J to 1 base, leaving 7 bases not matched to a gene.

The V gene is TRBV5-1, the J gene TRBJ1-1, with D unresolved. Trimming pared 0 bases from V and 0 bases from J, leaving 9 bases between. This CDR3 is 15 amino acids long. Germline V lookup: CDR1 SGHRS, CDR2 YFSETQ. For the CDR3, the DNA is TGCGCCAGCAGCTTGGCCGCGAGGATGAACACTGAAGCTTTCTTT. The encoded protein is CASSLAARMNTEAFF.

The genes are TRBV7-9 and TRBJ2-1; D is undetermined. Between the trimmed V and J ends, which lost 5 bases and 0 bases, there was a span of 11 bases. CDR3 length: 15 residues. From germline, CDR1 is SEHNR and CDR2 FQNEAQ (reference sequence). The CDR3 loop is CASSTRNTSYNEQFF. DNA of the CDR3: TGTGCCAGCAGCACTCGTAATACCTCCTACAATGAGCAGTTCTTC.